This entry lists 20 T cell receptor beta chains sequenced from one sample in a study of OX40 agonist ivuxolimab in advanced cancers. The assay was immunoSEQ multiplex PCR, and TCRdb's table has in-frame clones only and misses some. The sample contains some 50,000 clones, about 90% of which appear only once. Sequenced here: CD4+ or CD8+ T cells sorted from blood, sampled in a trial of the OX40 agonist ivuxolimab. The receptors were gathered from an adult with an advanced solid tumor such as melanoma, head and neck, liver or kidney cancer.

This clone occurred a few times. The chain carries TRBV19 and TRBJ1-5; TRBD1 matches 7 bases. V gave up 6 bases and J gave up 6 bases; unmatched junction bases: 8. The germline V gene has CDR1 LNHDA and CDR2 SQIVND (reference sequence). CDR3 length: 14 amino acids. The CDR3 DNA is TGTGCCAGTAGGCCAACAGGGGACGGTCAGCCCCAGCATTTT. It is translated as CASRPTGDGQPQHF.

This chain connects TRBV10-1 to TRBJ2-1; D unclear. V shed 3 bases and J shed 6 bases, with 18 bases lying between them. The V gene's germline CDR1 is WNHNN and CDR2 SYGVQD (reference sequence). The CDR3 loop spans 16 amino acids. The CDR3 reads CASSDPAHPWANEQFF. For the CDR3, the DNA is TGCGCCAGCAGTGACCCGGCTCACCCTTGGGCCAATGAGCAGTTCTTC.

This clone was seen at least ten times. DNA of the CDR3: TGTGCCAGCAGCCATGGGGTCCTTCAGCCCCAGCATTTT. Translating gives CASSHGVLQPQHF. The rearrangement joins TRBV7-2 to TRBJ1-5; no reliable D call. Germline lookup yields CDR1 SGHTA and CDR2 FQGNSA. The CDR3 totals 13 residues. V shed 5 bases and J shed 6 bases, with 11 bases lying between them.

The chain recombines TRBV6-1 with TRBJ2-5; TRBD2 aligns across 14 bases. From germline, CDR1 is MNHNS and CDR2 SASEGT. The CDR3 runs to 15 residues. Unmatched junction bases numbered 0, after V lost 4 bases and J lost 2 bases. CDR3 amino acids: CASSGTSGGQETQYF. As DNA, the CDR3 is TGTGCCAGCAGTGGGACTAGCGGGGGGCAAGAGACCCAGTACTTC.

This clone was found once. The chain has TRBV27 and TRBJ2-1; either TRBD1 or TRBD2 may fit D (6 bases each). This CDR3 spans 14 amino acids. Trimming removed 6 bases from V and 0 bases from J, with 9 bases in between. Germline loops: CDR1 MNHEY, CDR2 SMNVEV (reference sequence). For the CDR3, the DNA is TGTGCCAGCAGAGGAGGGGGCTCCTACAATGAGCAGTTCTTC. Translation: CASRGGGSYNEQFF.

This clone was counted between two and nine times. The chain is built from TRBV4-2 and TRBJ1-1; D uncertain. Looked up from germline, CDR1 is LGHNA and CDR2 is YNFKEQ. The CDR3 contains 13 residues. V gave up 0 bases and J gave up 7 bases, with 9 bases separating them. CDR3 nucleotide sequence: TGTGCCAGCAGCCAAGAAGCTAAGGGTGAAGCTTTCTTT. Its protein is CASSQEAKGEAFF.

This sequence joins TRBV10-3 and TRBJ2-5; D is tentatively TRBD1 or TRBD2 (6 bases each). The CDR3 extends over 15 amino acids. The germline V gene has CDR1 ENHRY and CDR2 SYGVKD. V dropped 6 bases and J dropped 1 base, with 15 bases sitting between them. The CDR3 is CAIRLGGGIQETQYF. The CDR3 DNA reads TGTGCCATCAGACTTGGGGGCGGGATCCAAGAGACCCAGTACTTC.

The V gene is TRBV5-1, the J gene TRBJ1-1, with D unclear. From germline, CDR1 is SGHRS and CDR2 YFSETQ. CDR3 length: 15 residues. Trimming cost V 0 bases and J 4 bases, with 13 bases left between them. CDR3 in amino acids: CASSLEGGIGTEAFF. CDR3 sequence (DNA): TGCGCCAGCAGCTTGGAGGGTGGGATTGGCACTGAAGCTTTCTTT.

This rearrangement joins TRBV29-1 to TRBJ1-1; TRBD1 might be the D (5 bases). V lost 4 bases, J lost 6 bases, and 12 bases lay in between. CDR1 and CDR2 (germline): SQVTM, ANQGSEA. This CDR3 spans 12 amino acids. CDR3 residues: CSVGGRGAEAFF. The CDR3, as DNA: TGCAGCGTTGGGGGACGAGGGGCTGAAGCTTTCTTT.

The genes are TRBV30 and TRBJ2-1; 7 bases agree with TRBD1. The germline gives CDR1 GTSNPN, CDR2 SVGIG (reference sequence). Trimming at V came to 4 bases and at J to 9 bases, leaving 9 bases not matched to a gene. The length of the CDR3 is 13 residues. The CDR3 loop reads CAWTGQSLSEQFF. The CDR3 nucleotides read TGTGCCTGGACGGGACAGAGCCTAAGTGAGCAGTTCTTC.

The rearrangement joins TRBV7-2 to TRBJ2-5; D is possibly TRBD2 (6 bases). Germline assignment: CDR1 SGHTA and CDR2 FQGNSA. The CDR3 loop spans 16 amino acids. Trimming pared 1 base from V and 2 bases from J, leaving 14 bases between. CDR3 nucleotide sequence: TGTGCCAGCAGCTTAGTAGGTCGCGGGGTACAAGAGACCCAGTACTTC. It translates to CASSLVGRGVQETQYF.

V usage is TRBV5-1 and J usage is TRBJ2-3; 10 nucleotides align to TRBD1. Germline assignment: CDR1 SGHRS and CDR2 YFSETQ. The CDR3 spans 16 residues. Trimming removed 0 bases from V and 5 bases from J; junction bases left unmatched: 6. The CDR3 protein is CASSLAGQGNRDTQYF. The CDR3 coding sequence is TGCGCCAGCAGCTTGGCGGGACAGGGGAATCGAGATACGCAGTATTTT.

V is TRBV7-9 and J is TRBJ1-5; D gene ambiguous. The CDR3 runs 12 residues. Germline lookup yields CDR1 SEHNR and CDR2 FQNEAQ (reference sequence). Trimming took off 0 bases at V and 6 bases at J, with 3 bases between the two ends. DNA of the CDR3: TGTGCCAGCAGCTTAGCGGGTCAGCCCCAGCATTTT. It codes for CASSLAGQPQHF.

In DNA, the CDR3 is TGCAGTGCTCGGGTCGATGGCTACACCTTC. Its protein is CSARVDGYTF. This rearrangement joins TRBV20-1 to TRBJ1-2; D ambiguous. CDR1 is DFQATT and CDR2 is SNEGSKA in the germline V gene (reference sequence). This CDR3 has 10 residues. V was trimmed by 5 bases and J by 6 bases, leaving 7 bases between them.

The chain combines TRBV2 with TRBJ2-2; D gene uncertain. The germline CDR1 and CDR2 sequences are SNHLY and FYNNEI. Trimming pared 3 bases from V and 3 bases from J, leaving 11 bases between. This CDR3 spans 15 amino acids. This CDR3 reads CASSDDGVYTGELFF. CDR3 in DNA: TGTGCCAGCAGTGATGATGGGGTTTACACCGGGGAGCTGTTTTTT.

The V call is TRBV19, the J call TRBJ2-4, with 7 bases identical to TRBD1. The trim removed 5 bases at V and 0 bases at J, leaving 4 bases unmatched. In germline, CDR1 is LNHDA, CDR2 SQIVND (reference sequence). CDR3 length: 15 residues. Written as DNA, the CDR3 is TGTGCCAGTAGTGGGACAGCTGGAGCCAAAAACATTCAGTACTTC. This gives the protein CASSGTAGAKNIQYF.

This chain's CDR3 is CASRKTGYDQPQHF. CDR3 in DNA: TGTGCCAGCAGAAAGACAGGGTATGATCAGCCCCAGCATTTT. The chain is built from TRBV27 and TRBJ1-5, with TRBD1 matching over 7 bases. The CDR3 is 14 residues long. Germline V lookup: CDR1 MNHEY, CDR2 SMNVEV (reference sequence). J was trimmed by 5 bases and V by 6 bases; bases with no gene match: 7.

The chain has TRBV6-6 and TRBJ2-1; TRBD2 is a possible D gene (6 bases). Germline lookup yields CDR1 MNHNY and CDR2 SVGAGI (reference sequence). V lost 0 bases and J 9 bases, leaving 9 bases between the germline ends. The CDR3 is 13 amino acids. CDR3 region: CASSYSPGAEQFF. The CDR3 DNA is TGTGCCAGCAGTTACTCGCCGGGAGCTGAGCAGTTCTTC.

The chain has TRBV11-3 and TRBJ1-1; 8 bases align to TRBD1. Germline CDR1 reads SGHNT; CDR2 reads YENEEA. The V segment lost 1 base and the J segment 1 base; nucleotides outside the gene matches: 5. There are 16 residues in the CDR3. CDR3 bases: TGTGCCAGCAGCTTAGTATTGGGGACAGGGAACACTGAAGCTTTCTTT. Its translation: CASSLVLGTGNTEAFF. Full variable domain (rest looked up from reference TRBV11-3 and TRBJ1-1): EAGVVQSPRYKIIEKKQPVAFWCNPISGHNTLYWYLQNLGQGPELLIRYENEEAVDDSQLPKDRFSAERLKGVDSTLKIQPAELGDSAVYLCASSLVLGTGNTEAFFGQGTRLTVV.

V usage is TRBV5-1 and J usage is TRBJ1-4; TRBD1 aligns across 10 bases. The J segment lost 5 bases and the V segment lost 3 bases, leaving 1 base of the junction unmatched. The length of the CDR3 is 14 residues. Germline V gene lookup returns CDR1 SGHRS and CDR2 YFSETQ. This chain's CDR3 is CASSSDRGNEKLFF. The CDR3 DNA is TGCGCCAGCAGCTCGGACAGGGGGAATGAAAAACTGTTTTTT.